Presented here are 10 T cell receptor beta chains from one specimen sequenced in a study of T cells in Graves' hyperthyroidism and ophthalmopathy. Amplified TCR beta CDR3 regions derived from RNA transcripts. When the TCR CDR3 underwent first-round RT-PCR, the HTBI primer set was used. TCRdb used MiXCR to reprocess the multiplex PCR reads, holding one entry per CDR3 protein. The sample records about 640,000 distinct CDR3 sequences, about 14% being singletons. The specimen was blood. The receptor source for this set is a woman aged 50 to 65 with Graves' ophthalmopathy.

This clonotype was picked up many times. The chain carries TRBV5-1 and TRBJ2-1; D not certain. The CDR3 is 15 amino acids. Germline V gene data show CDR1 as SGHRS and CDR2 as YFSETQ. V lost 1 base and J 6 bases, leaving 14 bases between the germline ends. CDR3 DNA: TGCGCCAGCAGCTTGCGTCAAGGCCCATCCAATGAGCAGTTCTTC. Amino acid sequence: CASSLRQGPSNEQFF.

Concerning this clonotype: An end of the junction does not agree with germline; a read error may underlie this. The rearrangement joins TRBV19 to TRBJ1-1, with D perhaps matching TRBD1 (5 bases). CDR1 LNHDA and CDR2 SQIVND come from the germline V gene (reference sequence). This CDR3 spans 14 amino acids. The CDR3 spells CASSTGLSNTEVFF. CDR3 bases: TGTGCCAGTAGTACGGGACTGTCCAACACTGAAGTTTTCTTT.

This clonotype was observed at least ten times. The rearrangement uses TRBV27 and TRBJ1-2; tentative D call: TRBD1 (5 bases). The CDR3 is 15 residues long. Trimming shortened V by 6 bases and J by 4 bases, and 18 bases separated the two germline ends. Germline CDR1 and CDR2: MNHEY and SMNVEV (reference sequence). CDR3: CASSKLGPDSYGYTF. The CDR3 DNA follows: TGTGCCAGCAGCAAATTGGGACCCGACAGCTATGGCTACACCTTC.

The chain carries TRBV5-6 and TRBJ2-7; 7 bases are shared with TRBD1. V lost 0 bases to trimming and J lost 3 bases; unmatched junction nucleotides: 9. This CDR3 is 16 amino acids long. From germline, CDR1 is SGHDT and CDR2 YYEEEE. This CDR3 reads CASSLGPGTDHYEQYF. CDR3 nucleotides: TGTGCCAGCAGCTTGGGACCCGGGACAGACCACTACGAGCAGTACTTC.

This clonotype has just a few counts. The chain is built from TRBV10-3 and TRBJ2-1; weak D call: TRBD1 (6 bases). V gave up 3 bases and J gave up 5 bases, with 14 bases separating them. Per the germline V gene, CDR1 is ENHRY and CDR2 is SYGVKD. The CDR3 consists of 15 residues. The CDR3 spells CAISEGQIFDNEQFF. In DNA, the CDR3 is TGTGCCATCAGTGAAGGACAGATTTTCGACAATGAGCAGTTCTTC.

This clonotype was counted ten times or more. The chain has TRBV11-2 and TRBJ1-1; 9 bases match TRBD1. The ends lost 0 bases at V and 13 bases at J; junction bases unmatched: 6. Germline assignment: CDR1 SGHAT and CDR2 FQNNGV. The CDR3 sequence is 13 residues long. In DNA form, the CDR3 reads TGTGCCAGCAGCTTAGATAGAGGACAGGGGAGTTTCTTT. Translation gives CASSLDRGQGSFF.

The V gene is TRBV29-1, the J gene TRBJ2-2; tentatively, D is TRBD2 (6 bases). V lost 0 bases and J 8 bases, leaving 13 bases between the germline ends. CDR1 SQVTM and CDR2 ANQGSEA come from the germline V gene. The CDR3 has 14 amino acids. The CDR3 DNA reads TGCAGCGTTGAAGATTCACTAGCTGGTGGGGAGCTGTTTTTT. This gives the protein CSVEDSLAGGELFF.

There are many counts of this clonotype. This chain connects TRBV30 to TRBJ1-2; perhaps TRBD1 as D (6 bases). Looked up from germline, CDR1 is GTSNPN and CDR2 is SVGIG (reference sequence). CDR3 size: 16 residues. V dropped 0 bases and J dropped 4 bases, with 18 bases sitting between them. The CDR3 coding sequence is TGTGCCTGGAGTGTTGATTTCGGGGGGCCGAGCTATGGCTACACCTTC. Translated, it gives CAWSVDFGGPSYGYTF.

In this sample, this clonotype turned up many times. The J gene is TRBJ1-1, the V gene TRBV6-2 or TRBV6-3; 9 positions agree with TRBD1. With V trimmed by 6 bases and J by 5 bases, 10 bases remained unmatched. Per the germline V gene, CDR1 is MNHEY and CDR2 is SVGEGT. The CDR3 runs to 15 residues. CDR3 in DNA: TGTGCCAGCAGACTACAGGGGGCGTTTTTAACTGAAGCTTTCTTT. It yields the protein CASRLQGAFLTEAFF.

There are a few counts of this clonotype. V and J are TRBV7-9 and TRBJ2-6, with D possibly being TRBD1 (5 bases). The CDR3 contains 16 residues. Germline V gene sequence: CDR1 SEHNR, CDR2 FQNEAQ (reference sequence). Between the trimmed V and J ends, which lost 2 bases and 0 bases, there was a span of 8 bases. CDR3 in DNA: TGTGCCAGCAGCTTATCGACAGACTCTGGGGCCAACGTCCTGACTTTC. Encoded protein: CASSLSTDSGANVLTF.